This TCR beta chain was profiled in a study of T cell responses to AZD1222 COVID-19 vaccine. V lost 4 bases to trimming and J lost 1 base, with 5 bases between them. From germline, CDR1 is ENHRY and CDR2 SYGVKD. This CDR3 is built from 13 residues. Overall study results and limits: The study identified only five to seven AZD1222 recipients as seropositive at baseline.

TCRdb keeps only in-frame clones here, not all; method: immunoSEQ multiplex PCR. Of 90,000 or so clones in the sample, approximately 89% were seen once. Regarding this clone: As yet, its antigen is unknown.

The rearrangement joins TRBV10-3 to TRBJ1-5; a possible D gene is TRBD1 (5 bases). The source of this sequence is an adult who received the AZD1222 COVID-19 vaccine. The sequencing here drew on peripheral blood, taken 28 days after the second AZD1222 dose. CDR3 region: CAISGQSNQPQHF. The DNA for the CDR3 is TGTGCCATCAGTGGACAGAGCAATCAGCCCCAGCATTTT.